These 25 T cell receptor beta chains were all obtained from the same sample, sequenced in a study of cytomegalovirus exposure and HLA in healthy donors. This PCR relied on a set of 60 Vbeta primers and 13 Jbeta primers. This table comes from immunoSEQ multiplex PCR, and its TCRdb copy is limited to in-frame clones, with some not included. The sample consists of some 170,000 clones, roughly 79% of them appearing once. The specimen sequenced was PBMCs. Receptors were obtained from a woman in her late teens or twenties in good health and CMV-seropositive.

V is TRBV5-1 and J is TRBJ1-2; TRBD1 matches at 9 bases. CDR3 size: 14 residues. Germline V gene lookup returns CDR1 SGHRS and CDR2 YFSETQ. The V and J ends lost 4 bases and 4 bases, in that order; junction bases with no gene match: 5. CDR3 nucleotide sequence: TGCGCCAGCAGCCCGGGACAGGGCTTCTATGGCTACACCTTC. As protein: CASSPGQGFYGYTF.

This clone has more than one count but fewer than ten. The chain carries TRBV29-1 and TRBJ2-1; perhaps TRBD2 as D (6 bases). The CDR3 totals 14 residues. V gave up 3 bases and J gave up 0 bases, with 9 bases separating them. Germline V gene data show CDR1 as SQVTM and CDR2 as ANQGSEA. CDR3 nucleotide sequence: TGCAGCGTTGAGCGGGGTAGCTCCTACAATGAGCAGTTCTTC. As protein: CSVERGSSYNEQFF.

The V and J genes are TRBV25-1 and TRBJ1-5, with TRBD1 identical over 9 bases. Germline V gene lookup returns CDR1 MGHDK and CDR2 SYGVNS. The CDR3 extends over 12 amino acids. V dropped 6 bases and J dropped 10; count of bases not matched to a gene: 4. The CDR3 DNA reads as TGTGCCAGCAGCGGGACAGGGAATCCCCAGCATTTT. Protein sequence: CASSGTGNPQHF.

This CDR3 is CASSLAKTGADYGYTF. The DNA of the CDR3 is TGTGCCAGCAGCTTAGCGAAGACGGGTGCAGACTATGGCTACACCTTC. This chain joins TRBV7-9 and TRBJ1-2; D is uncertain. Germline values: CDR1 SEHNR, CDR2 FQNEAQ (reference sequence). The CDR3 sequence is 16 residues long. The V and J ends lost 0 bases and 3 bases respectively, with 14 bases between them.

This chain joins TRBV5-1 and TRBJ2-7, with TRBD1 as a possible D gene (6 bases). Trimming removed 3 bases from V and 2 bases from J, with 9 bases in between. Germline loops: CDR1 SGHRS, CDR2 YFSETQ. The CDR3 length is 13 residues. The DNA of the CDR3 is TGCGCCAGCAGCTATACAGGGCCCTACGAGCAGTACTTC. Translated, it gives CASSYTGPYEQYF.

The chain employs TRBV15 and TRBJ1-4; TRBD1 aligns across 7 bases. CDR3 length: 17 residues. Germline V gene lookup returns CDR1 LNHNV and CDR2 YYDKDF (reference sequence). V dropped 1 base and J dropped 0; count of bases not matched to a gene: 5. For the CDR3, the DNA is TGTGCCACCAGCAGAGGAATTGGACAGGCAACTAATGAAAAACTGTTTTTT. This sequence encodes CATSRGIGQATNEKLFF.

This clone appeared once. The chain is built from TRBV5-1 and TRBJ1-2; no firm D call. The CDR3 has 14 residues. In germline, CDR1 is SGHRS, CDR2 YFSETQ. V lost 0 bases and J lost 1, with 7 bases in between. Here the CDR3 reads CASSLDNSNYGYTF. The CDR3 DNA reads TGCGCCAGCAGCTTGGATAACAGTAACTATGGCTACACCTTC. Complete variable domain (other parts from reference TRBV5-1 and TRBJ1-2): KAGVTQTPRYLIKTRGQQVTLSCSPISGHRSVSWYQQTPGQGLQFLFEYFSETQRNKGNFPGRFSGRQFSNSRSEMNVSTLELGDSALYLCASSLDNSNYGYTFGSGTRLTVV.

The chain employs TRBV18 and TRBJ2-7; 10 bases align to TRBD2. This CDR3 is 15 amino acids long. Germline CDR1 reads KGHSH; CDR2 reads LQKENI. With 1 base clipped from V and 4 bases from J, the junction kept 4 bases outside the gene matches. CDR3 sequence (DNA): TGTGCCAGCTCACCACGTTCTAGCGGGGGTTACGAGCAGTACTTC. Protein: CASSPRSSGGYEQYF.

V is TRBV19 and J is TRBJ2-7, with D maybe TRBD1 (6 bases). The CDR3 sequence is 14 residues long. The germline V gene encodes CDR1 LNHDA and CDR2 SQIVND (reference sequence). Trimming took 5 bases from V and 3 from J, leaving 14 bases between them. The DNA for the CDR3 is TGTGCCAGTAGTTACAGGGCGAGGGGCTACGAGCAGTACTTC. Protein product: CASSYRARGYEQYF.

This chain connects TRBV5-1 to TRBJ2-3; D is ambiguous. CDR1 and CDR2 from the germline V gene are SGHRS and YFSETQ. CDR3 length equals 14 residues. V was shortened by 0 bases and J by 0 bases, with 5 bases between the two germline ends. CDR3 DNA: TGCGCCAGCAGCTTGGGTACTAGCACAGATACGCAGTATTTT. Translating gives CASSLGTSTDTQYF.

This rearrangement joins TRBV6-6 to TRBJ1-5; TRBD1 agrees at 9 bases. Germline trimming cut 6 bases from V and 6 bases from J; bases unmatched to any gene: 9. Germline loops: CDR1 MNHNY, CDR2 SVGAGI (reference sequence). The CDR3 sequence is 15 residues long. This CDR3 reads CASSRSRDRAQPQHF. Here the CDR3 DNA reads TGTGCCAGCAGCAGGTCCCGGGACAGGGCTCAGCCCCAGCATTTT.

The CDR3 loop reads CASSQDRVVGEQYF. The CDR3 coding sequence is TGTGCCAGCTCACAAGACAGGGTAGTCGGCGAGCAGTACTTC. The chain joins TRBV18 to TRBJ2-7, with 7 positions matching TRBD1. The CDR3 extends over 14 amino acids. Germline assignment: CDR1 KGHSH and CDR2 LQKENI. V gave up 4 bases and J gave up 6 bases; unmatched junction bases: 9.

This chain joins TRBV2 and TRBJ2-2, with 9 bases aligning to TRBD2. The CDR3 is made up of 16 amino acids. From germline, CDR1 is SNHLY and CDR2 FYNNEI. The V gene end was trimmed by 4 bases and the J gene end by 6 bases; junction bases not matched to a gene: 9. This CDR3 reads CASSVRSGGTAGELFF. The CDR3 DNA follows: TGTGCCAGCAGTGTCAGGAGCGGGGGGACGGCCGGGGAGCTGTTTTTT. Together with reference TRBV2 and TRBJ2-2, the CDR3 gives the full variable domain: EPEVTQTPSHQVTQMGQEVILRCVPISNHLYFYWYRQILGQKVEFLVSFYNNEISEKSEIFDDQFSVERPDGSNFTLKIRSTKLEDSAMYFCASSVRSGGTAGELFFGEGSRLTVL.

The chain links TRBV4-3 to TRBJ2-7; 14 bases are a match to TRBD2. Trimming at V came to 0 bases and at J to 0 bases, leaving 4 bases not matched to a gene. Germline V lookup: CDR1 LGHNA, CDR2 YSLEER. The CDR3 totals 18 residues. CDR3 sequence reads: CASSQDTGLAGVSYEQYF. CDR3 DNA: TGCGCCAGCAGCCAAGATACGGGACTAGCGGGGGTCTCCTACGAGCAGTACTTC.

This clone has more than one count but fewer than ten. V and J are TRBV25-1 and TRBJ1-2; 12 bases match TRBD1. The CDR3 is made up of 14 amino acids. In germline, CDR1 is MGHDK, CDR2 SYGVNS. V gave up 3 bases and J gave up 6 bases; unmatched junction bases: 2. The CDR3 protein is CASSDRDRGHGYTF. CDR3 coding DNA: TGTGCCAGCAGTGACCGGGACAGGGGGCATGGCTACACCTTC.

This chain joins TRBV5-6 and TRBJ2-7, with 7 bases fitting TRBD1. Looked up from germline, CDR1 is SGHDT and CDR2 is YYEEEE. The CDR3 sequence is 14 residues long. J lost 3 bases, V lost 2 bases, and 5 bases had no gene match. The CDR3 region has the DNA TGTGCCAGCAGCTTAGAAGGGGGCCTCTACGAGCAGTACTTC. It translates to CASSLEGGLYEQYF.

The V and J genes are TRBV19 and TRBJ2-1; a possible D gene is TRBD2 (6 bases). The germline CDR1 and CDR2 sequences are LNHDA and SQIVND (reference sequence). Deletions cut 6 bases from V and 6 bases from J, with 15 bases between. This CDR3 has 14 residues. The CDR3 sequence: CASSNPGVINEQFF. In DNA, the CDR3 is TGTGCCAGTAGCAATCCGGGGGTAATCAATGAGCAGTTCTTC.

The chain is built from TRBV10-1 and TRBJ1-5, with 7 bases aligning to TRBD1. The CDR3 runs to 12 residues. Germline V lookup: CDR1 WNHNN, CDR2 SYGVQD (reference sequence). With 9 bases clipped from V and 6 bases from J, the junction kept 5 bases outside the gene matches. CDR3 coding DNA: TGCGCCAGACAGGGGTTCGGTCAGCCCCAGCATTTT. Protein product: CARQGFGQPQHF.

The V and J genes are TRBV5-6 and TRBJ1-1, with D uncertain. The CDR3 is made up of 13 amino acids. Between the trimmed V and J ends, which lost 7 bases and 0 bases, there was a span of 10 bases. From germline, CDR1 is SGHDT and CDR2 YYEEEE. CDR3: CASGGNMNTEAFF. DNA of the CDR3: TGTGCCAGCGGAGGGAACATGAACACTGAAGCTTTCTTT.

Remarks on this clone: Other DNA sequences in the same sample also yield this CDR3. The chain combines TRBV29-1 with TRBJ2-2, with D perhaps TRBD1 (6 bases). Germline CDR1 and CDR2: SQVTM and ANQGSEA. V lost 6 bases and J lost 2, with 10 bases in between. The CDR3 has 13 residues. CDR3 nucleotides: TGCAGCGTAGGCAGGGGCAACACCGGGGAGCTGTTTTTT. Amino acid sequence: CSVGRGNTGELFF.

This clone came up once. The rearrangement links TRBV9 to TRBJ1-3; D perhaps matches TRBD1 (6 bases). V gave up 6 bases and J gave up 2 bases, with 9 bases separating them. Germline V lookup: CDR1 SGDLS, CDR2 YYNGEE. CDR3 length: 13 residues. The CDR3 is CASTGGAGNTIYF. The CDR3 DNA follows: TGTGCCAGCACGGGGGGCGCTGGAAACACCATATATTTT.

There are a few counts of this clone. The CDR3 region has the DNA TGTGCCAGCAGCTTAAACCCAGGGGGCCTCTCCGAGCAGTACTTC. This gives the protein CASSLNPGGLSEQYF. The J gene is TRBJ2-7, the V gene TRBV11-2; 8 positions match TRBD1. With V trimmed by 2 bases and J by 6 bases, 9 bases remained unmatched. The CDR3 runs 15 residues. The germline gives CDR1 SGHAT, CDR2 FQNNGV.

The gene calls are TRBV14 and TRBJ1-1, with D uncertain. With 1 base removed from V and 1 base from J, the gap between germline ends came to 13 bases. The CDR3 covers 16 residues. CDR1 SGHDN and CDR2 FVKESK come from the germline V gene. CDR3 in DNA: TGTGCCAGCAGCCAAGTTCCCTCCTCTCCGAACACTGAAGCTTTCTTT. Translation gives CASSQVPSSPNTEAFF. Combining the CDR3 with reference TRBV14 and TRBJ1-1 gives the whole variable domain EAGVTQFPSHSVIEKGQTVTLRCDPISGHDNLYWYRRVMGKEIKFLLHFVKESKQDESGMPNNRFLAERTGGTYSTLKVQPAELEDSGVYFCASSQVPSSPNTEAFFGQGTRLTVV.

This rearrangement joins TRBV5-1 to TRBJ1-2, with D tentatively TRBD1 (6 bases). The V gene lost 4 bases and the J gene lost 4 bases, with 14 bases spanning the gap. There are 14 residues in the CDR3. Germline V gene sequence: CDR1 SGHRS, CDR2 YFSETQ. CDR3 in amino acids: CASSPQQGAYGYTF. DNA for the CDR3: TGCGCCAGCAGCCCACAACAGGGAGCCTATGGCTACACCTTC.

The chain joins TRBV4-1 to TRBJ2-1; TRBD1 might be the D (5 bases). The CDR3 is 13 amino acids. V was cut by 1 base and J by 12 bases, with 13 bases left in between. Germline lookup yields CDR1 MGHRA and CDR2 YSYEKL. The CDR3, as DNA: TGCGCCAGCAGCCAAGCCCCGGTAGGGGTGCAGTTCTTC. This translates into CASSQAPVGVQFF.